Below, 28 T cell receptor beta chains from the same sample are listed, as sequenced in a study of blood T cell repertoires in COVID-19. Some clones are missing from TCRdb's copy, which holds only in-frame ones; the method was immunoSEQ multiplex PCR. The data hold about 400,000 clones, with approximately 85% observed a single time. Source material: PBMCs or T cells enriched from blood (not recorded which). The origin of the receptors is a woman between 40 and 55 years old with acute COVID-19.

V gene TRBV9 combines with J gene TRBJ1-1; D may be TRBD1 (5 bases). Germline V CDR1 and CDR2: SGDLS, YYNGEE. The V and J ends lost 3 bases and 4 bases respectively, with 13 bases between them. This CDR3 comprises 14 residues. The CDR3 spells CASSARGVGTEAFF. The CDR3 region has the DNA TGTGCCAGCAGCGCAAGGGGTGTGGGCACTGAAGCTTTCTTT.

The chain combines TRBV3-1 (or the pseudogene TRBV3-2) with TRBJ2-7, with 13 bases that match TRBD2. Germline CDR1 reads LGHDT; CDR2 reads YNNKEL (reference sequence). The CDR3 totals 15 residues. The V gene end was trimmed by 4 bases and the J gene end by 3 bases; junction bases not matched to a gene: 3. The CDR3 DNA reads TGTGCCAGCAGCCTAACTAGCGGGGGGGTCTACGAGCAGTACTTC. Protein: CASSLTSGGVYEQYF.

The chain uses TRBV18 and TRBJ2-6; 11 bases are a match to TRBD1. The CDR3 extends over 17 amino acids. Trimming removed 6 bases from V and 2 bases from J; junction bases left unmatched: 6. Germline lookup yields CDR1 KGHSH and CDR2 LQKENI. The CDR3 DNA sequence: TGTGCCAGCTCCCGAGGACAGGGGGCGGCTGGGGCCAACGTCCTGACTTTC. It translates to CASSRGQGAAGANVLTF.

CDR3 loop: CASSKLDREGYGYTF. The CDR3 region has the DNA TGTGCCAGTAGTAAACTGGACAGGGAAGGGTATGGCTACACCTTC. The genes are TRBV19 and TRBJ1-2; 8 nucleotides align to TRBD1. Germline values: CDR1 LNHDA, CDR2 SQIVND (reference sequence). J was trimmed by 5 bases and V by 4 bases; bases with no gene match: 9. The CDR3 length is 15 residues.

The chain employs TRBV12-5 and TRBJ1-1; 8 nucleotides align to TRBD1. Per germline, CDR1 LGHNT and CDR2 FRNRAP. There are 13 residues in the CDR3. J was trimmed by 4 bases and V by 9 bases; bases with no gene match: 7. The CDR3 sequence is CASVRGLSTEAFF. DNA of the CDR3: TGTGCTAGCGTCAGGGGGCTCAGCACTGAAGCTTTCTTT.

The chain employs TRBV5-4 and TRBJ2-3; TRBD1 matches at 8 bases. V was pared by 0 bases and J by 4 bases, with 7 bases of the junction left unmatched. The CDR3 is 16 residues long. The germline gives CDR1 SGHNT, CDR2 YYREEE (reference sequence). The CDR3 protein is CASSLAVRGLADTQYF. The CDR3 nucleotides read TGTGCCAGCAGCTTGGCCGTCAGGGGGCTTGCAGATACGCAGTATTTT. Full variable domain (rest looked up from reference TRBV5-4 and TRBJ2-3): ETGVTQSPTHLIKTRGQQVTLRCSSQSGHNTVSWYQQALGQGPQFIFQYYREEENGRGNFPPRFSGLQFPNYSSELNVNALELDDSALYLCASSLAVRGLADTQYFGPGTRLTVL.

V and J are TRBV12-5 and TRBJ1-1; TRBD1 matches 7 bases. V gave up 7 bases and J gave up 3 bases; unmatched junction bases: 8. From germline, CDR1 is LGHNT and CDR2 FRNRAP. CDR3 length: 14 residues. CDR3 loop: CASVDDRADTEAFF. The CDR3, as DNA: TGTGCTAGTGTTGACGACAGGGCAGACACTGAAGCTTTCTTT. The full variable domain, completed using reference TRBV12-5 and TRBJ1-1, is DARVTQTPRHKVTEMGQEVTMRCQPILGHNTVFWYRQTMMQGLELLAYFRNRAPLDDSGMPKDRFSAEMPDATLATLKIQPSEPRDSAVYFCASVDDRADTEAFFGQGTRLTVV.

CDR3 sequence reads: CASTQTDRSAQETQYF. CDR3 bases: TGTGCCAGCACCCAAACTGACAGGAGCGCTCAAGAGACCCAGTACTTC. V is TRBV7-6 and J is TRBJ2-5; D is perhaps TRBD1 (6 bases). The CDR3 runs to 16 residues. Germline V gene lookup returns CDR1 SGHVS and CDR2 FNYEAQ. V was shortened by 7 bases and J by 2 bases, with 20 bases between the two germline ends. The full variable domain, completed using reference TRBV7-6 and TRBJ2-5, is GAGVSQSPRYKVTKRGQDVALRCDPISGHVSLYWYRQALGQGPEFLTYFNYEAQQDKSGLPNDRFSAERPEGSISTLTIQRTEQRDSAMYRCASTQTDRSAQETQYFGPGTRLLVL.

CDR3: CASTREGYGYTF. Here the CDR3 DNA reads TGTGCCAGCACGAGGGAGGGCTATGGCTACACCTTC. This chain links TRBV12-3 or TRBV12-4 with TRBJ1-2; D call uncertain. The CDR3 has 12 amino acids. V was cut by 7 bases and J by 4 bases, with 10 bases left in between.

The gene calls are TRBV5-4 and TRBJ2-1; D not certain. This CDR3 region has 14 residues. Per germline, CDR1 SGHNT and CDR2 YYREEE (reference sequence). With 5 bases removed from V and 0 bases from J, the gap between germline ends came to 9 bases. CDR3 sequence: CASRPFGSYNEQFF. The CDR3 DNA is TGTGCCAGCAGACCTTTCGGCTCCTACAATGAGCAGTTCTTC. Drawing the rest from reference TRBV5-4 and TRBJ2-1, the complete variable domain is ETGVTQSPTHLIKTRGQQVTLRCSSQSGHNTVSWYQQALGQGPQFIFQYYREEENGRGNFPPRFSGLQFPNYSSELNVNALELDDSALYLCASRPFGSYNEQFFGPGTRLTVL.

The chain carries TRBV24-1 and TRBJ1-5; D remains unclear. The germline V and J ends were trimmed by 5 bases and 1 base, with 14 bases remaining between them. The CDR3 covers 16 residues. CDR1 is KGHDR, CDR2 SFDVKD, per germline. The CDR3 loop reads CATSVTTRYSNQPQHF. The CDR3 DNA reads TGTGCCACCAGTGTCACTACGAGGTACAGCAATCAGCCCCAGCATTTT.

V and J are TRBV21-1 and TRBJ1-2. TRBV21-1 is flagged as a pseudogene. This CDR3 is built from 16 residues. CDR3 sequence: CASSKGEGRANYGYTF. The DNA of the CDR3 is TGTGCCAGCAGCAAAGGAGAGGGCAGAGCTAACTATGGCTACACCTTC.

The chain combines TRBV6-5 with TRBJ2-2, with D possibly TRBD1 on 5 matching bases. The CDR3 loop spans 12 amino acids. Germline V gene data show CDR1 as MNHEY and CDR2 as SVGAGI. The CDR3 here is CATDPGTGELFF. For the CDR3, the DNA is TGTGCTACAGACCCAGGGACCGGGGAGCTGTTTTTT.

The CDR3 reads CASSIVQGTEAFF. CDR3 nucleotide sequence: TGTGCCAGCAGCATTGTCCAGGGAACTGAAGCTTTCTTT. The chain recombines TRBV5-6 with TRBJ1-1, with a tentative D call TRBD1 (5 bases). The germline CDR1 and CDR2 sequences are SGHDT and YYEEEE. The V gene lost 4 bases and the J gene lost 5 bases, with 12 bases spanning the gap. The CDR3 has 13 amino acids.

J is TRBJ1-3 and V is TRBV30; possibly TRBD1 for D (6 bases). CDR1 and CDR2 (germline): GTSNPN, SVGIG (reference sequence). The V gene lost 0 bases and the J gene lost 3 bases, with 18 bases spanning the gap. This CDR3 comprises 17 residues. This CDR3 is CAWSVRKKGVSGNTIYF. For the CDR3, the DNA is TGTGCCTGGAGTGTTCGTAAAAAGGGGGTGAGTGGAAACACCATATATTTT.

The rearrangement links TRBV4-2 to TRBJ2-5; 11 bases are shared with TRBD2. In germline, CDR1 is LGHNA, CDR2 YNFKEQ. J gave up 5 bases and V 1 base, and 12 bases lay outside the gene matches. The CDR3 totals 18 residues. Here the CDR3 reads CASSQGLAGGLVVETQYF. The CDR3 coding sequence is TGTGCCAGCAGCCAAGGGCTAGCGGGGGGTCTGGTCGTGGAGACCCAGTACTTC.

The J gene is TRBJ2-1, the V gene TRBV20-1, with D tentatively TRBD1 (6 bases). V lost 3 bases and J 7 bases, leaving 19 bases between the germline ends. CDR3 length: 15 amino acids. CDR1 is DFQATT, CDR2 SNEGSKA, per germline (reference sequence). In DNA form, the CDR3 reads TGCAGTGCTAGTATGGGCAGGGGTTTAATTAATGAGCAGTTCTTC. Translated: CSASMGRGLINEQFF.

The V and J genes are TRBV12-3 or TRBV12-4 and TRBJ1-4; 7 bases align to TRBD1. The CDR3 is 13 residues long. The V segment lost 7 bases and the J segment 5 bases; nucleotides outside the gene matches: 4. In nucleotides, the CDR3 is TGTGCCAGCACGCCCAGGGGGAATGAAAAACTGTTTTTT. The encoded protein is CASTPRGNEKLFF.

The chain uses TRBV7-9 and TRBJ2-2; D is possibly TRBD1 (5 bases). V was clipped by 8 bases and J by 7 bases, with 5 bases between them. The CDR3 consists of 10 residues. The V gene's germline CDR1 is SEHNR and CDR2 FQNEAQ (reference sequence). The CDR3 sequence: CASQGGELFF. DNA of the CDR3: TGTGCCAGCCAGGGCGGGGAGCTGTTTTTT.

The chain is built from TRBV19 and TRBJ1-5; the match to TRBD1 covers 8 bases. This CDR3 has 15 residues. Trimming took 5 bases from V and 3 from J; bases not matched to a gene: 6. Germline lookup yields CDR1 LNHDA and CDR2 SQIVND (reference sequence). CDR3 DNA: TGTGCCAGTAGTTCAGGGGGCGCATCCAATCAGCCCCAGCATTTT. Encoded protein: CASSSGGASNQPQHF.

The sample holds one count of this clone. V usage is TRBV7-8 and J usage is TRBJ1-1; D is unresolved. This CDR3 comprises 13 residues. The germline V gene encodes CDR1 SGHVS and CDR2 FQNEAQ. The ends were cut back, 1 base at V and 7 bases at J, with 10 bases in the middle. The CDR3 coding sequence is TGTGCCAGCAGCTTAGACAACGAAATTGAAGCTTTCTTT. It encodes CASSLDNEIEAFF.

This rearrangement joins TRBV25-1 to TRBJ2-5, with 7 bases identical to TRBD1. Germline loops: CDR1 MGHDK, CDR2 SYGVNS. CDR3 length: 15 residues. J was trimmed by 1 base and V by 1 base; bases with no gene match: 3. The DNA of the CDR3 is TGTGCCAGCAGTGAATCTACAGGGGCCCAAGAGACCCAGTACTTC. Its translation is CASSESTGAQETQYF.

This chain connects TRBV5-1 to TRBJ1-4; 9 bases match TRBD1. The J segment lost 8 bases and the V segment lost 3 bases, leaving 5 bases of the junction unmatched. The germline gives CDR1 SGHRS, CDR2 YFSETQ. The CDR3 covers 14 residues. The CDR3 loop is CASSSGTGREKLFF. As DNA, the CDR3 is TGCGCCAGCAGCTCAGGGACAGGGCGGGAAAAACTGTTTTTT.

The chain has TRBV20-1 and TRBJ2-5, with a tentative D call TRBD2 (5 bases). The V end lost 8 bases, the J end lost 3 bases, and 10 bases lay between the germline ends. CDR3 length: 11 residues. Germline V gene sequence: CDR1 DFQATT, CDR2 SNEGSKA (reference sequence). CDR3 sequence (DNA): TGCAGTAAAACGCGGGAAGAGACCCAGTACTTC. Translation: CSKTREETQYF.

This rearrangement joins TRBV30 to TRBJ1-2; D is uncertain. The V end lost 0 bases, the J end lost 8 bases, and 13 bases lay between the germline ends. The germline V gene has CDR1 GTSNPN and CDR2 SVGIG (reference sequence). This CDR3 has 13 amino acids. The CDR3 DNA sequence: TGTGCCTGGAGTGTTGGAGGCCCAAGGGGCTACACCTTC. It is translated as CAWSVGGPRGYTF.

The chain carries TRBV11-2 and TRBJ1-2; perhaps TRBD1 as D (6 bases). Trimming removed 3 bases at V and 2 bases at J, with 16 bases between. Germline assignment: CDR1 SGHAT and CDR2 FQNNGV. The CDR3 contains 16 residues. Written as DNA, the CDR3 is TGTGCCAGCAGCTTCGGCGAAGGGGGTCTCAACTATGGCTACACCTTC. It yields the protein CASSFGEGGLNYGYTF.

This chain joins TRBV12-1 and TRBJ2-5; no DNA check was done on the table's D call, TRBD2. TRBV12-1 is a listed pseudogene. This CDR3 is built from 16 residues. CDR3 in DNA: TGTGCCAGCAGGCACGCTGGACTAGCGGGGCGAGAGACCCAGTACTTC. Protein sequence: CASRHAGLAGRETQYF.

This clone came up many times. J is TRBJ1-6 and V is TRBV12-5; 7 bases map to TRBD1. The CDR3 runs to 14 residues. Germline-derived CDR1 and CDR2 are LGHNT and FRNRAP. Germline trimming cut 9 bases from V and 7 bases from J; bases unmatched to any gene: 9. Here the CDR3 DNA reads TGTGCTAGCGTTCAAGGGGGCGCGAATTCACCCCTCCACTTT. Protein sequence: CASVQGGANSPLHF.